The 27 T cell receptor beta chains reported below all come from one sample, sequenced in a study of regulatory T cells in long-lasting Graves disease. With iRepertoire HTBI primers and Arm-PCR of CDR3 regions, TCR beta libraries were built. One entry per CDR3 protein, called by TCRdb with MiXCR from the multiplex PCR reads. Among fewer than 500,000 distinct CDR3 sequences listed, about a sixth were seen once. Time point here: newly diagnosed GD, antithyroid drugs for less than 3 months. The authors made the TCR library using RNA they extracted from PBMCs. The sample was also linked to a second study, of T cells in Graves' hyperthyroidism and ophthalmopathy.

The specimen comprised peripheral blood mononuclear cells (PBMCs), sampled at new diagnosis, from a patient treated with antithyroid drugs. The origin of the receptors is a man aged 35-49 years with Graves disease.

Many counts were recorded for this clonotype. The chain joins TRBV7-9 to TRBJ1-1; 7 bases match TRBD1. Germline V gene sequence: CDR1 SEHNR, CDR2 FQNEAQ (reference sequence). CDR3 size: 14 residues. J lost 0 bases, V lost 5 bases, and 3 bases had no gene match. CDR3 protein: CASSGQAVNTEAFF. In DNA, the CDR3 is TGTGCCAGCAGCGGACAGGCGGTGAACACTGAAGCTTTCTTT.

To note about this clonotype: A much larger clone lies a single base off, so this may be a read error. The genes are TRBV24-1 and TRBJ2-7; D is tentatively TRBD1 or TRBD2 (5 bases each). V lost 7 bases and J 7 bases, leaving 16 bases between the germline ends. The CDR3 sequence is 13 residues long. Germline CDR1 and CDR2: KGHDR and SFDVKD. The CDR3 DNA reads TGTGCCACCAGCAGGGACCTATACAATGAGCAGTACTTC. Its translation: CATSRDLYNEQYF.

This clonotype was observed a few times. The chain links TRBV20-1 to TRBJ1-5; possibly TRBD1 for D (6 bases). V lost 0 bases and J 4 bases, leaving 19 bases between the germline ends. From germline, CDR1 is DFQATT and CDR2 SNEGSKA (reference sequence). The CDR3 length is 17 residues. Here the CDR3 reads CSAREPGHGKGNQPQHF. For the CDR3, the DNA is TGCAGTGCTAGAGAACCGGGACACGGGAAGGGAAATCAGCCCCAGCATTTT.

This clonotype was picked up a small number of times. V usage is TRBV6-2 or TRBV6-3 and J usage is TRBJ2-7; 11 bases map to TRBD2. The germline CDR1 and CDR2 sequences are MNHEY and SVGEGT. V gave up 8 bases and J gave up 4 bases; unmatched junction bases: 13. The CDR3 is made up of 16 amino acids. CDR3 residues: CASGRRLGTSGYEQYF. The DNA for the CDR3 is TGTGCCAGCGGAAGAAGGTTAGGGACTAGCGGTTACGAGCAGTACTTC.

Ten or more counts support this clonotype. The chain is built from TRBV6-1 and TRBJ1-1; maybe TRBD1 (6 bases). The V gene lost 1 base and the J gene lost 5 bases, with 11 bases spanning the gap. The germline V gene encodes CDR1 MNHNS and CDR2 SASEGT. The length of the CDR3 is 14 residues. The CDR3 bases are TGTGCCAGCAGTGAAGATAGGGGGGTGACTGAAGCTTTCTTT. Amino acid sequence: CASSEDRGVTEAFF.

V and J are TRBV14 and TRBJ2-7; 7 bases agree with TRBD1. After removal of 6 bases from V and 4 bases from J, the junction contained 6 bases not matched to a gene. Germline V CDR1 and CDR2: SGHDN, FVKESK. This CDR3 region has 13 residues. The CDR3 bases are TGTGCCAGCAGAAGGGACAGAACTTACGAGCAGTACTTC. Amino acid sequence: CASRRDRTYEQYF.

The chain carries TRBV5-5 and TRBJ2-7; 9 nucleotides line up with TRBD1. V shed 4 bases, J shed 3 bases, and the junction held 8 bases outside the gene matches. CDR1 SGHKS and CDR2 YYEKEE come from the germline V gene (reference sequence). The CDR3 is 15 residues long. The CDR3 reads CASSPGQGRDYEQYF. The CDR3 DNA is TGTGCCAGCAGCCCGGGACAGGGACGGGACTACGAGCAGTACTTC.

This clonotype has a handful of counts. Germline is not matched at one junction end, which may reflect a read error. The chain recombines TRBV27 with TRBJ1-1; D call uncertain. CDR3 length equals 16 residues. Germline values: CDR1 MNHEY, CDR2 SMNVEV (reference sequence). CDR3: CASSLSSFSVNTGAFF. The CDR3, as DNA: TGTGCCAGCAGTTTAAGTTCATTTAGTGTGAACACTGGAGCTTTCTTT.

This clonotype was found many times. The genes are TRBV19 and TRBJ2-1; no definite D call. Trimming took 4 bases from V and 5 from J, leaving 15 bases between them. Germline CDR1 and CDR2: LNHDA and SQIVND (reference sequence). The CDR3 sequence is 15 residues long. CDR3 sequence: CASSNAEMGHNEQFF. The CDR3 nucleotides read TGTGCCAGTAGTAACGCGGAGATGGGCCACAATGAGCAGTTCTTC.

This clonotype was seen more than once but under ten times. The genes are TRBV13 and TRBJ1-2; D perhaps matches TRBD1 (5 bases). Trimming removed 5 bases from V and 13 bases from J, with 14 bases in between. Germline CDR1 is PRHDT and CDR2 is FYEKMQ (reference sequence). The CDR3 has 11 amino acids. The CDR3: CASSQKGQGTF. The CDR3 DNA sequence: TGTGCCAGCAGCCAGAAAGGGCAGGGCACCTTC.

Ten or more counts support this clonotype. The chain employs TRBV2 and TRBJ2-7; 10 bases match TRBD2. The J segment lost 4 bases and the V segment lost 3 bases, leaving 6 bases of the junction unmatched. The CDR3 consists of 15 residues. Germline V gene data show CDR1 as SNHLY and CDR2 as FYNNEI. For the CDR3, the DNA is TGTGCCAGCAGTGAGCCGGGACTAGCGCGGTACGAGCAGTACTTC. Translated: CASSEPGLARYEQYF.

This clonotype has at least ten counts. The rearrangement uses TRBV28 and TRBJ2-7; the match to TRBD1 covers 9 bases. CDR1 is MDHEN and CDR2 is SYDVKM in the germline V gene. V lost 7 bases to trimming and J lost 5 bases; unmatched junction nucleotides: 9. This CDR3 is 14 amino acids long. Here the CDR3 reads CASTRPGQGDEQYF. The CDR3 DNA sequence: TGTGCCAGCACCCGGCCGGGACAGGGCGACGAGCAGTACTTC. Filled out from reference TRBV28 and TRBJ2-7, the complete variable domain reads DVKVTQSSRYLVKRTGEKVFLECVQDMDHENMFWYRQDPGLGLRLIYFSYDVKMKEKGDIPEGYSVSREKKERFSLILESASTNQTSMYLCASTRPGQGDEQYFGPGTRLTVT.

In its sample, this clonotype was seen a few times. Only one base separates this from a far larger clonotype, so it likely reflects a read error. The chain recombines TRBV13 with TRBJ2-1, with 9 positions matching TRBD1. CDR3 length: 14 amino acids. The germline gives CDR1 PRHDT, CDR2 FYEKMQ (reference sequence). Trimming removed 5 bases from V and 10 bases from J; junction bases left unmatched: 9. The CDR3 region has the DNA TGTGCCAGCAGCCCCGGGGACAGGGCCCACGAGCAGTTCTTC. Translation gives CASSPGDRAHEQFF.

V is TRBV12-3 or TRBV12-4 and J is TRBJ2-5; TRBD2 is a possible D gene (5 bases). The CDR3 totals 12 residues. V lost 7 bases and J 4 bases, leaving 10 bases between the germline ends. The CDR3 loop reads CASNAGRETQYF. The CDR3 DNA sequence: TGTGCCAGCAACGCGGGTAGAGAGACCCAGTACTTC.

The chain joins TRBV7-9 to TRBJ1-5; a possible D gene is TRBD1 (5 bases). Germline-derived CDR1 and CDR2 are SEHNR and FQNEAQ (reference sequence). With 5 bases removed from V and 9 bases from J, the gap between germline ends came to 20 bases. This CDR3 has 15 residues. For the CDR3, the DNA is TGTGCCAGCAGCCACCGGGACGGAGGGTTGGTGCCCCAGCATTTT. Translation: CASSHRDGGLVPQHF.

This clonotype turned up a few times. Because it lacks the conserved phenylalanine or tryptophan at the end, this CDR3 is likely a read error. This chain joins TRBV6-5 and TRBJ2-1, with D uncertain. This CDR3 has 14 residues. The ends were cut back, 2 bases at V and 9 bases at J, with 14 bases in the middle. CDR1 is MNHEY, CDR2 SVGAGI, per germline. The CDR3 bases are TGTGCCAGCAGTTACGGCCCGACGAGAGGTGAGCAGTTCCTC. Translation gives CASSYGPTRGEQFL.

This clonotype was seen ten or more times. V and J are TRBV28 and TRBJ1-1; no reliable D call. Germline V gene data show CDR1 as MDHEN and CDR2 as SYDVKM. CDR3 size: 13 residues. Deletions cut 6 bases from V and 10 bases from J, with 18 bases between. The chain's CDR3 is CASSPPDRRIAFF. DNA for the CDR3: TGTGCCAGCAGCCCACCGGACCGCAGGATAGCTTTCTTT.

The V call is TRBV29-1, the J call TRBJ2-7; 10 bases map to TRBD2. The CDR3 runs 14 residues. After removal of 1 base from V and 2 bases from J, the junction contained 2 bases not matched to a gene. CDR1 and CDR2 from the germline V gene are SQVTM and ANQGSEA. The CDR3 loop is CSVEATSGAYEQYF. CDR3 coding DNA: TGCAGCGTTGAAGCTACTAGCGGGGCCTACGAGCAGTACTTC.

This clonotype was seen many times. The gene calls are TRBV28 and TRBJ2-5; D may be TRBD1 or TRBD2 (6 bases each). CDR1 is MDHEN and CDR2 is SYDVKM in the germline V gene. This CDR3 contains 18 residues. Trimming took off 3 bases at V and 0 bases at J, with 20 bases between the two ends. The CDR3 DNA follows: TGTGCCAGCAGTTTCTCCCGGGGGCAGTCTAGGTACCAAGAGACCCAGTACTTC. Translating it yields CASSFSRGQSRYQETQYF.

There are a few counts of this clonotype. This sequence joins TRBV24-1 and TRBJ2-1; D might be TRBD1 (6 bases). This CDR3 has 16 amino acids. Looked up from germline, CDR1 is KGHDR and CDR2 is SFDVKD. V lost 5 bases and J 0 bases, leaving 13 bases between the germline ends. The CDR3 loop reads CATSGTGTSSYNEQFF. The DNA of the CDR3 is TGTGCCACCAGTGGGACCGGGACAAGCTCCTACAATGAGCAGTTCTTC.

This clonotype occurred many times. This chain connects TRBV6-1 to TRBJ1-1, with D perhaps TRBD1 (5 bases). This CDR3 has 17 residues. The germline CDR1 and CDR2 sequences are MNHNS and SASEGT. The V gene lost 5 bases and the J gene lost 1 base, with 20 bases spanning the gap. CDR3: CASSPAASGWSNTEAFF. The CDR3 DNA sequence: TGTGCCAGCAGTCCTGCCGCCTCAGGGTGGTCGAACACTGAAGCTTTCTTT.

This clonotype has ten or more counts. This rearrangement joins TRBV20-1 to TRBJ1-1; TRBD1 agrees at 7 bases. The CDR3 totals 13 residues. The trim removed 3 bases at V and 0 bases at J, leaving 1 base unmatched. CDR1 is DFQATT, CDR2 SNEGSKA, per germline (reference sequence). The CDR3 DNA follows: TGCAGTGCTAGCGACAGGGTGAACACTGAAGCTTTCTTT. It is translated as CSASDRVNTEAFF.

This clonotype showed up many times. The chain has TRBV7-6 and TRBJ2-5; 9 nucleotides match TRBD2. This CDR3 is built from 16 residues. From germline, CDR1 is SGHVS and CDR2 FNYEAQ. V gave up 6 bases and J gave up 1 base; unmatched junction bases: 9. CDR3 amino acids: CASSPGLAPPQETQYF. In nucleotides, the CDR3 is TGTGCCAGCAGTCCGGGACTAGCTCCCCCCCAAGAGACCCAGTACTTC.

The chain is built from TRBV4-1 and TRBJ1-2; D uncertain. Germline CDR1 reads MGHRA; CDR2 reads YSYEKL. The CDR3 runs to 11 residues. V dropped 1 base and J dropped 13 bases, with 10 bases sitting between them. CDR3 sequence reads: CASSQAGQSTF. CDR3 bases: TGCGCCAGCAGCCAAGCCGGGCAAAGCACCTTC.

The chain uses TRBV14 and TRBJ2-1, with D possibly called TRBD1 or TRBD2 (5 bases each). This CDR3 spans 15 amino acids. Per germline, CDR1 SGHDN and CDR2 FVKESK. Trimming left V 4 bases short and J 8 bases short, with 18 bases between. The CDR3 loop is CASSPLGVGTDEQFF. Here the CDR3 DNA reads TGTGCCAGCAGCCCCCTGGGGGTGGGGACCGATGAGCAGTTCTTC.

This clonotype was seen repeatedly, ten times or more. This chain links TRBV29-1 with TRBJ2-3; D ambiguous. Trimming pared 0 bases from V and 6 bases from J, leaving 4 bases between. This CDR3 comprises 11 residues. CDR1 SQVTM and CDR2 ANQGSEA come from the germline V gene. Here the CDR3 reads CSVEDNDTQYF. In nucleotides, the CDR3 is TGCAGCGTTGAAGACAACGATACGCAGTATTTT.

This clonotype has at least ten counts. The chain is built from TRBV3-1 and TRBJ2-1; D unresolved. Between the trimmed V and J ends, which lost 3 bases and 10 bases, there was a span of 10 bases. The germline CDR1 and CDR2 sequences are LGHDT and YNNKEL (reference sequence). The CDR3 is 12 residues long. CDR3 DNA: TGTGCCAGCAGCCATCGAGAAGGCGAGCAGTTCTTC. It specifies CASSHREGEQFF.